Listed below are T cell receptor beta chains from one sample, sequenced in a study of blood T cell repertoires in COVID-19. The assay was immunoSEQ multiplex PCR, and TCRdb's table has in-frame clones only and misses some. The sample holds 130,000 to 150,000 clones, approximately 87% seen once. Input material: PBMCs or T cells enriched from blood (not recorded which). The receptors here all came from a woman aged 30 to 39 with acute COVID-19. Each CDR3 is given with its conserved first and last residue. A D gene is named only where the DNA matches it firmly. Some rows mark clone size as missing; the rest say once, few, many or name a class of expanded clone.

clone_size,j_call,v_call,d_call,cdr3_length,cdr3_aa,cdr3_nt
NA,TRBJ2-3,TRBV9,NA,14,CASSVGQVADTQYF,TGTGCCAGCAGCGTAGGGCAGGTCGCAGATACGCAGTATTTT
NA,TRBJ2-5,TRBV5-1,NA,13,CASSAVGAETQYF,TGCGCCAGCAGCGCGGTAGGGGCAGAGACCCAGTACTTC
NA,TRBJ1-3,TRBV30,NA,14,CAWSFGGAGNTIYF,TGTGCCTGGAGTTTCGGGGGGGCTGGAAACACCATATATTTT
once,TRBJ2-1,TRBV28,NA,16,CASWASFSVRKPEQFF,TGTGCCAGCTGGGCCTCCTTTAGCGTGAGAAAACCTGAGCAGTTCTTC
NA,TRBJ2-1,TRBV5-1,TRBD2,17,CASSLADGSGRIYEQFF,TGCGCCAGCAGCTTGGCCGATGGTAGCGGGAGGATCTATGAGCAGTTCTTC
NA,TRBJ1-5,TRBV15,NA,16,CATSRVGGGSGRPQHF,TGTGCCACCAGCAGAGTAGGGGGGGGGAGCGGGAGGCCCCAGCATTTT
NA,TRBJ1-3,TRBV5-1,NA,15,CASSSEPGSGNTIYF,TGCGCCAGCAGTTCGGAGCCTGGCTCTGGAAACACCATATATTTT
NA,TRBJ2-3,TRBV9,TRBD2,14,CASSGLASTDTQYF,TGTGCCAGCAGCGGACTAGCAAGCACAGATACGCAGTATTTT
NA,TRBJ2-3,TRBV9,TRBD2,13,CASKAGGTDTQYF,TGTGCCAGCAAAGCGGGGGGCACAGATACGCAGTATTTT
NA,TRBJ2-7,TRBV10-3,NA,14,CAISERLATYEQYF,TGTGCCATCAGTGAACGGCTAGCAACCTACGAGCAGTACTTC
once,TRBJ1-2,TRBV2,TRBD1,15,CASSVGTGGNYGYTF,TGTGCCAGCAGCGTGGGGACAGGAGGAAACTATGGCTACACCTTC
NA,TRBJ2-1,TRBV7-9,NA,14,CASSSTSTYNEQFF,TGTGCCAGCAGCTCGACTAGTACCTACAATGAGCAGTTCTTC
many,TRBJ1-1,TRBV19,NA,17,CASSSEYNYRVGTEAFF,TGTGCCAGTAGCTCGGAATATAATTACAGGGTGGGCACTGAAGCTTTCTTT
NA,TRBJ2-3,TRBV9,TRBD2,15,CASSAGLAVTDTQYF,TGTGCCAGCAGCGCGGGACTAGCGGTCACAGATACGCAGTATTTT
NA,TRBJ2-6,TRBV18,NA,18,CASSPTLDMSSGANVLTF,TGTGCCAGCTCACCCACCCTGGACATGTCCTCTGGGGCCAACGTCCTGACTTTC
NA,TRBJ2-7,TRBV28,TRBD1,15,CASSSTGTGSFEQYF,TGTGCCAGCAGTTCCACCGGGACAGGGAGCTTCGAGCAGTACTTC
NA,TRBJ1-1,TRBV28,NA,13,CASSLQAGTEAFF,TGTGCCAGCAGTTTGCAGGCAGGGACTGAAGCTTTCTTT
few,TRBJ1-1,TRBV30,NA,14,CAWSGTRMNTEAFF,TGTGCCTGGAGCGGGACAAGAATGAACACTGAAGCTTTCTTT
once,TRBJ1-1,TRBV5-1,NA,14,CASSLATGNTEAFF,TGCGCCAGCAGCTTGGCTACGGGTAACACTGAAGCTTTCTTT
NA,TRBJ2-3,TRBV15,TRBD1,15,CATSSRQGSTDTQYF,TGTGCCACCAGCAGCAGACAGGGTAGCACAGATACGCAGTATTTT
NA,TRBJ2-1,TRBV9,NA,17,CASSVRGPGPSVDEQFF,TGTGCCAGCAGCGTAAGAGGGCCTGGGCCCTCGGTCGATGAGCAGTTCTTC
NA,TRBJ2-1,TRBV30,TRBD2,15,CAWNYFSGTYNEQFF,TGTGCCTGGAACTATTTCAGCGGGACCTACAATGAGCAGTTCTTC
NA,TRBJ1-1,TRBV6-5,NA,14,CASSQGWGGTEAFF,TGTGCCAGCAGCCAGGGATGGGGAGGCACTGAAGCTTTCTTT
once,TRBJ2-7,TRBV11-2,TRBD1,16,CASRPWTGPSSYEQYF,TGTGCCAGCAGACCATGGACAGGTCCCAGCTCCTACGAGCAGTACTTC
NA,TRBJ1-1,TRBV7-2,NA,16,CASSLMPGIGNTEAFF,TGTGCCAGCAGCTTAATGCCAGGGATTGGGAACACTGAAGCTTTCTTT
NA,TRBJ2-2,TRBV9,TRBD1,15,CASSPGQAHTGELFF,TGTGCCAGCAGCCCAGGACAGGCCCACACCGGGGAGCTGTTTTTT
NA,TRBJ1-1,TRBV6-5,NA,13,CASSKEKRTEAFF,TGTGCCAGCAGTAAGGAAAAGCGGACTGAAGCTTTCTTT
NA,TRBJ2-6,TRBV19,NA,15,CASSMGRPGANVLTF,TGTGCCAGTAGTATGGGGCGGCCTGGGGCCAACGTCCTGACTTTC
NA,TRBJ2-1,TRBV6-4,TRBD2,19,CASSDSRTSGSQPYNEQFF,TGTGCCAGCAGTGACTCGAGGACTAGCGGGAGTCAACCCTACAATGAGCAGTTCTTC
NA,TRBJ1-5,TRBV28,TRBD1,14,CASSPTGPNQPQHF,TGTGCCAGCAGTCCGACAGGGCCCAATCAGCCCCAGCATTTT
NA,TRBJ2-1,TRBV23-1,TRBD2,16,CASSQRAGGPYNEQFF,TGCGCCAGCAGCCAACGAGCGGGAGGCCCCTACAATGAGCAGTTCTTC
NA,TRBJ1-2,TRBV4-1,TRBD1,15,CASSQEGQGPYGYTF,TGCGCCAGCAGCCAAGAAGGACAGGGGCCGTATGGCTACACCTTC
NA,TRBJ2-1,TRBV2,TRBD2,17,CASRLTSGRNPRNEQFF,TGTGCCAGCAGGCTTACTAGCGGGAGGAACCCTAGGAATGAGCAGTTCTTC
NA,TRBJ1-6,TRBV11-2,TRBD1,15,CASSRRTGDNSPLHF,TGTGCCAGCAGCCGACGGACAGGGGATAATTCACCCCTCCACTTT
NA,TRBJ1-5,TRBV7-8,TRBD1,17,CASSLLTVGTGNQPQHF,TGTGCCAGCAGCTTACTTACAGTGGGGACAGGGAATCAGCCCCAGCATTTT
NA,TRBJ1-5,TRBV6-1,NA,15,CASSEQAIANQPQHF,TGTGCCAGCAGTGAACAGGCAATCGCCAATCAGCCCCAGCATTTT
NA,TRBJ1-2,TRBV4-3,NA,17,CASSQAGRQGGGYGYTF,TGCGCCAGCAGCCAAGCGGGCAGGCAGGGAGGAGGCTATGGCTACACCTTC
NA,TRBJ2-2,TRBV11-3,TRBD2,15,CASSVGTSRTGELFF,TGTGCCAGCAGCGTCGGGACTAGTCGGACCGGGGAGCTGTTTTTT
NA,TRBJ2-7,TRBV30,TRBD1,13,CAWGTGGVSGKYF,TGTGCCTGGGGGACAGGGGGCGTTTCTGGGAAGTACTTC
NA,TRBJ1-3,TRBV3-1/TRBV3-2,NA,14,CASSTSGAGNTIYF,TGTGCCAGCTCCACGTCCGGGGCTGGAAACACCATATATTTT
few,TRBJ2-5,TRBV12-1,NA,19,CASSPETSGKEGYQETQYF,TGTGCCAGCAGCCCTGAGACTAGCGGGAAGGAAGGGTACCAAGAGACCCAGTACTTC
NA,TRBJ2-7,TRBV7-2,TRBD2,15,CASSPGLAHSYEQYF,TGTGCCAGCAGCCCGGGACTAGCGCACTCCTACGAGCAGTACTTC
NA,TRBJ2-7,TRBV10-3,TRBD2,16,CAISGRYGSGSNEQYF,TGTGCCATCAGTGGTCGATATGGTAGCGGGAGCAACGAGCAGTACTTC